This T cell receptor (beta chain) was retrieved from a study of graft-versus-host responses after intestinal transplantation. V gave up 3 bases and J gave up 7 bases; unmatched junction bases: 7. The germline V gene has CDR1 MGHRA and CDR2 YSYEKL. The CDR3 extends over 16 amino acids. The protocol was immunoSEQ multiplex PCR, while the TCRdb copy is restricted to in-frame clones and leaves out a portion. In the table there are under 80,000 clones, around 93% of which are singletons. Source: PBMCs, taken 98 days after intestinal transplantation. The chain links TRBV4-1 to TRBJ2-1; 12 bases map to TRBD1. The TCR was taken from a human patient who received an intestinal transplant, so some T cells may come from the graft donor. CDR3 nucleotide sequence: TGCGCCAGCAGCCATCCGGGACAGGGGGCATGGAATGAGCAGTTCTTC. Translating gives CASSHPGQGAWNEQFF.